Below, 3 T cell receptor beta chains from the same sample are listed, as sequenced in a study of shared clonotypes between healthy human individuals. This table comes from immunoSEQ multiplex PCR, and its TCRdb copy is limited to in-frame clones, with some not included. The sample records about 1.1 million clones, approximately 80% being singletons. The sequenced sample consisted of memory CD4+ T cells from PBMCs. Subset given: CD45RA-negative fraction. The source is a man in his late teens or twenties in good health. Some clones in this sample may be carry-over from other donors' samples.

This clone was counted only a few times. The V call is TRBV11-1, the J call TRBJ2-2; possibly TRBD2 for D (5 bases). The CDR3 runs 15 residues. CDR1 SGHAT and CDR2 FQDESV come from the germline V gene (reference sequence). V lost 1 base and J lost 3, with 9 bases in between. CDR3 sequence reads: CASSLGRSDTGELFF. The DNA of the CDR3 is TGTGCCAGCAGCTTAGGGAGGAGCGACACCGGGGAGCTGTTTTTT.

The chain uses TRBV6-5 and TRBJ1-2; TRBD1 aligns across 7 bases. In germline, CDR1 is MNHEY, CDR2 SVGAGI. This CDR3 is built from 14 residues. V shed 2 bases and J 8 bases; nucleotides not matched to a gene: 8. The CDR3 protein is CASSYTPGQLGYTF. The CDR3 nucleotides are TGTGCCAGCAGTTACACTCCGGGACAGCTAGGCTACACCTTC.

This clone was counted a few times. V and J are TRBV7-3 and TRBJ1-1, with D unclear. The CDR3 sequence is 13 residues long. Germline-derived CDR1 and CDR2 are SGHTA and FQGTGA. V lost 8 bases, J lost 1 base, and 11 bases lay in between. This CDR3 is CASLARRNTEAFF. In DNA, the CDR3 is TGTGCCAGCTTAGCACGGCGGAACACTGAAGCTTTCTTT.